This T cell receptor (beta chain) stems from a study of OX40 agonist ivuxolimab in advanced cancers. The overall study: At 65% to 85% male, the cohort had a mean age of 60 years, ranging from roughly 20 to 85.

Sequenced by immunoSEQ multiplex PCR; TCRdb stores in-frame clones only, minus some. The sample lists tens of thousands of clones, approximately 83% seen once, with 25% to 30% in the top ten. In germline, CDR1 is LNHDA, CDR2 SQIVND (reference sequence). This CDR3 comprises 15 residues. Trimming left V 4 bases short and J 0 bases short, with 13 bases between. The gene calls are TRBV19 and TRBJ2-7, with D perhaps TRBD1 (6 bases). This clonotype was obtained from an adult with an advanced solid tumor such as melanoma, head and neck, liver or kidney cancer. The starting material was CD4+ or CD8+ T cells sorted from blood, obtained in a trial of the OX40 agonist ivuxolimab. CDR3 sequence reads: CASSNNREFSYEQYF. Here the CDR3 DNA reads TGTGCCAGTAGTAACAACAGGGAATTCTCCTACGAGCAGTACTTC.